The rows below give T cell receptor beta chains drawn from one sample of a study of identical twins. TCRdb passed the 5' RACE reads through MiXCR, listing each CDR3 protein once. The table records 300,000 to 400,000 distinct CDR3 sequences, 12% of them present only once. The same specimen was also included in a second study, on yellow fever vaccine responses in identical twins.

Input material: CD8+ T cells sorted from blood. The receptors originated from a woman aged 18-35 years in good health. Both conserved end residues are part of each CDR3. A D gene is named only where the DNA matches it firmly. Expanded clones get a size class; other rows say once, few or many, or leave the size out.

V: TRBV24-1
D: .
size: few
J: TRBJ1-1
CDR3: CATSDSEGWAFF
DNA: TGTGCCACCAGTGATTCGGAGGGTTGGGCTTTCTTT

V: TRBV2
D: .
size: few
J: TRBJ1-2
CDR3: CASKIRDSYGYTF
DNA: TGTGCCAGCAAAATAAGAGACAGCTATGGCTACACCTTC

V: TRBV2
D: .
size: .
J: TRBJ2-5
CDR3: CASSASGQQETQYF
DNA: TGTGCCAGCAGTGCGTCGGGACAACAAGAGACCCAGTACTTC

V: TRBV9
D: .
size: few
J: TRBJ1-1
CDR3: CASSDSTGNTEAFF
DNA: TGTGCCAGCAGCGATTCAACAGGGAACACTGAAGCTTTCTTT

V: TRBV3-1
D: .
size: few
J: TRBJ2-5
CDR3: CASSHLYSGVGGETQYF
DNA: TGTGCCAGCAGCCATCTGTATTCGGGGGTCGGGGGAGAGACCCAGTACTTC

V: TRBV20-1
D: TRBD2
size: many
J: TRBJ2-2
CDR3: CSARDLVSGRSDTGELFF
DNA: TGCAGTGCTAGAGATCTTGTTAGCGGGAGATCGGACACCGGGGAGCTGTTTTTT

V: TRBV18
D: .
size: few
J: TRBJ2-5
CDR3: CASSPRREETQYF
DNA: TGTGCCAGCTCACCGCGGAGAGAAGAGACCCAGTACTTC

V: TRBV7-8
D: .
size: .
J: TRBJ2-2
CDR3: CASSFPRDTGELFF
DNA: TGTGCCAGCAGCTTCCCCAGGGACACCGGGGAGCTGTTTTTT

V: TRBV6-1
D: .
size: .
J: TRBJ1-1
CDR3: CAIKRQPGQDATEAFF
DNA: TGTGCCATCAAAAGGCAACCGGGACAAGATGCCACTGAAGCTTTCTTT

V: TRBV20-1
D: .
size: few
J: TRBJ2-1
CDR3: CSASFADHYNEQFF
DNA: TGCAGTGCTAGTTTTGCGGACCACTACAATGAGCAGTTCTTC

V: TRBV20-1
D: .
size: few
J: TRBJ2-3
CDR3: CSAPHRARTAADTQYF
DNA: TGCAGTGCTCCTCACAGGGCTCGAACCGCCGCAGATACGCAGTATTTT